This passage covers 27 T cell receptor beta chains from one sample sequenced in a study of memory CD4+ T cells and cytomegalovirus serostatus. Single viable CD3+CD4+CD8-CD45RO+ cells were sorted as the memory CD4+ T cells. Only in-frame clones appear in the TCRdb table, and some are missing; sequencing was by immunoSEQ multiplex PCR. The data hold about 52,000 clones, with around 82% observed a single time. Material: memory CD4+ T cells from blood. The source of these receptors is an adult in good health and CMV-seronegative.

The chain joins TRBV6-5 to TRBJ2-7, with 8 bases matching TRBD2. J was trimmed by 4 bases and V by 5 bases; bases with no gene match: 7. From germline, CDR1 is MNHEY and CDR2 SVGAGI. The CDR3 runs to 14 residues. In DNA form, the CDR3 reads TGTGCCAGCAGTCGAGCGGGGGCCGATTACGAGCAGTACTTC. Translation gives CASSRAGADYEQYF.

The chain recombines TRBV18 with TRBJ1-1; D ambiguous. The CDR3 totals 13 residues. Trimming cost V 3 bases and J 9 bases, with 14 bases left between them. CDR1 is KGHSH and CDR2 is LQKENI in the germline V gene. CDR3: CASSPPGSPQAFF. As DNA, the CDR3 is TGTGCCAGCTCACCTCCAGGTAGTCCTCAAGCTTTCTTT. The variable domain in full, with the rest retrieved from reference TRBV18 and TRBJ1-1, is NAGVMQNPRHLVRRRGQEARLRCSPMKGHSHVYWYRQLPEEGLKFMVYLQKENIIDESGMPKERFSAEFPKEGPSILRIQQVVRGDSAAYFCASSPPGSPQAFFGQGTRLTVV.

This clone was observed once. The V call is TRBV10-2, the J call TRBJ1-4; D unresolved. Germline lookup yields CDR1 WSHSY and CDR2 SAAADI. This CDR3 is built from 14 residues. Trimming shortened V by 11 bases and J by 4 bases, and 17 bases separated the two germline ends. For the CDR3, the DNA is TGCGCCCTTTCCCCGGGCCCCCATAATGAAAAACTGTTTTTT. Its protein product is CALSPGPHNEKLFF.

This clone was found a few times. The chain employs TRBV2 and TRBJ2-7, with D perhaps matching TRBD2 (5 bases). Trimming stripped 6 bases from V and 0 bases from J, with 12 bases between. This CDR3 spans 14 amino acids. The germline CDR1 and CDR2 sequences are SNHLY and FYNNEI. CDR3 nucleotides: TGTGCCAGCAGGTTGGACTCGAGCTCCTACGAGCAGTACTTC. It translates to CASRLDSSSYEQYF.

This clone has more than one count but fewer than ten. This chain joins TRBV5-6 and TRBJ2-1, with a tentative D call TRBD2 (5 bases). This CDR3 spans 14 amino acids. V was pared by 2 bases and J by 0 bases, with 6 bases between. Per germline, CDR1 SGHDT and CDR2 YYEEEE. DNA for the CDR3: TGTGCCAGCAGCTTCGGGGTCTCCTACAATGAGCAGTTCTTC. Its translation: CASSFGVSYNEQFF.

The rearrangement uses TRBV28 and TRBJ2-2, with D uncertain. The germline V and J ends were trimmed by 7 bases and 3 bases, with 9 bases remaining between them. CDR1 and CDR2 (germline): MDHEN, SYDVKM. The CDR3 has 13 residues. CDR3 coding DNA: TGTGCCAGCACCCCGACGCACACCGGGGAGCTGTTTTTT. It specifies CASTPTHTGELFF. Combining the CDR3 with reference TRBV28 and TRBJ2-2 gives the whole variable domain DVKVTQSSRYLVKRTGEKVFLECVQDMDHENMFWYRQDPGLGLRLIYFSYDVKMKEKGDIPEGYSVSREKKERFSLILESASTNQTSMYLCASTPTHTGELFFGEGSRLTVL.

The V call is TRBV30, the J call TRBJ1-4; a possible D gene is TRBD1 (5 bases). Germline-derived CDR1 and CDR2 are GTSNPN and SVGIG (reference sequence). V gave up 5 bases and J gave up 12 bases, with 28 bases separating them. The CDR3 runs 16 residues. The CDR3 coding sequence is TGTGCCTGGGCCGTATCAGGGCTAGGGTTGACACTGGAACTGTTTTTT. Translation: CAWAVSGLGLTLELFF. The full variable domain, its missing parts supplied by reference TRBV30 and TRBJ1-4, is SQTIHQWPATLVQPVGSPLSLECTVEGTSNPNLYWYRQAAGRGLQLLFYSVGIGQISSEVPQNLSASRPQDRQFILSSKKLLLSDSGFYLCAWAVSGLGLTLELFFGSGTQLSVL.

The gene calls are TRBV4-2 and TRBJ2-6; a weak D match, TRBD1 (6 bases). The ends were cut back, 4 bases at V and 2 bases at J, with 15 bases in the middle. This CDR3 comprises 17 residues. Per the germline V gene, CDR1 is LGHNA and CDR2 is YNFKEQ. CDR3 in DNA: TGTGCCAGCAGCCCTGTAACACAGGGCACTGGGGCCAACGTCCTGACTTTC. It is translated as CASSPVTQGTGANVLTF.

The CDR3 DNA is TGTGCCAGCAGTTTTCTGACAGGGGTTACCTACGAGCAGTACTTC. Encoded protein: CASSFLTGVTYEQYF. The chain is built from TRBV28 and TRBJ2-7, with TRBD1 matching over 8 bases. CDR3 length: 15 amino acids. Germline trimming cut 3 bases from V and 2 bases from J; bases unmatched to any gene: 6. Germline assignment: CDR1 MDHEN and CDR2 SYDVKM.

This chain joins TRBV5-6 and TRBJ2-3; D remains ambiguous. CDR1 is SGHDT and CDR2 is YYEEEE in the germline V gene. With 0 bases removed from V and 4 bases from J, the gap between germline ends came to 0 bases. The CDR3 is 11 residues long. The CDR3 DNA is TGTGCCAGCAGCTTGGCAGATACGCAGTATTTT. Amino acids: CASSLADTQYF.

The chain employs TRBV11-1 and TRBJ1-2; no definite D call. The germline CDR1 and CDR2 sequences are SGHAT and FQDESV (reference sequence). Trimming shortened V by 5 bases and J by 4 bases, and 17 bases separated the two germline ends. The CDR3 is 15 residues long. The CDR3 reads CASSPGPAELYGYTF. As DNA, the CDR3 is TGTGCCAGCAGCCCAGGCCCGGCAGAACTCTATGGCTACACCTTC.

The chain employs TRBV7-3 and TRBJ1-2; maybe TRBD1 (6 bases). The length of the CDR3 is 13 residues. Germline V gene data show CDR1 as SGHTA and CDR2 as FQGTGA. V was clipped by 3 bases and J by 7 bases, with 12 bases between them. DNA of the CDR3: TGTGCCAGCAGCTTCGCAGGGGAGGCTGGCTACACCTTC. Amino acid sequence: CASSFAGEAGYTF. The full variable domain, completed using reference TRBV7-3 and TRBJ1-2, is GAGVSQTPSNKVTEKGKYVELRCDPISGHTALYWYRQSLGQGPEFLIYFQGTGAADDSGLPNDRFFAVRPEGSVSTLKIQRTERGDSAVYLCASSFAGEAGYTFGSGTRLTVV.

This clone appeared once. This sequence joins TRBV6-1 and TRBJ2-7; D gene uncertain. The CDR3 covers 11 residues. CDR1 and CDR2 from the germline V gene are MNHNS and SASEGT. V was pared by 5 bases and J by 1 base, with 3 bases between. The chain's CDR3 is CASSISYEQYF. The CDR3 nucleotides read TGTGCCAGCAGTATATCCTACGAGCAGTACTTC.

This chain connects TRBV5-1 to TRBJ2-3; 11 bases agree with TRBD2. Germline loops: CDR1 SGHRS, CDR2 YFSETQ. The CDR3 length is 17 residues. V lost 4 bases and J lost 2; bases outside the gene matches: 9. The CDR3 DNA follows: TGCGCCAGCAGCCTCGTTAGCGGGGGGGCCCCCACAGATACGCAGTATTTT. It encodes CASSLVSGGAPTDTQYF.

This chain uses TRBV13 with TRBJ2-3; a possible D gene is TRBD1 (5 bases). CDR3 length: 15 amino acids. CDR1 PRHDT and CDR2 FYEKMQ come from the germline V gene (reference sequence). Trimming removed 5 bases from V and 5 bases from J, with 17 bases in between. Here the CDR3 reads CASSPRRALGDTQYF. The CDR3 region has the DNA TGTGCCAGCAGCCCCCGCAGGGCCTTGGGAGATACGCAGTATTTT.

The rearrangement uses TRBV5-4 and TRBJ2-7; possibly TRBD1 for D (6 bases). Germline CDR1 SGHNT, CDR2 YYREEE (reference sequence). The CDR3 is made up of 12 amino acids. V was trimmed by 2 bases and J by 4 bases, leaving 7 bases between them. The CDR3 is CASSFQGYEQYF. The DNA for the CDR3 is TGTGCCAGCAGCTTCCAGGGGTACGAGCAGTACTTC.

This rearrangement joins TRBV2 to TRBJ1-1, with D perhaps matching TRBD1 (6 bases). The length of the CDR3 is 13 residues. CDR1 and CDR2 from the germline V gene are SNHLY and FYNNEI. The V gene lost 8 bases and the J gene lost 2 bases, with 12 bases spanning the gap. The CDR3 DNA reads as TGTGCCAGCGGGGGCCGAAGTAACACTGAAGCTTTCTTT. It specifies CASGGRSNTEAFF.

The chain uses TRBV6-5 and TRBJ1-2; 7 bases are shared with TRBD1. Germline V gives CDR1 MNHEY, CDR2 SVGAGI. There are 15 residues in the CDR3. V shed 8 bases, J shed 4 bases, and the junction held 13 bases outside the gene matches. CDR3 protein: CASLQDREGIYGYTF. Written as DNA, the CDR3 is TGTGCCAGCTTACAAGACAGGGAAGGGATCTATGGCTACACCTTC.

V and J are TRBV15 and TRBJ2-1; 10 bases are a match to TRBD1. The CDR3 length is 19 residues. Losses at the gene ends were 2 bases for V and 3 bases for J; bases not matched to a gene: 13. Germline CDR1 LNHNV, CDR2 YYDKDF (reference sequence). In DNA form, the CDR3 reads TGTGCCACCAGCAGAATCCCGGGCCTAGGACAGGGGGACTACAATGAGCAGTTCTTC. Its translation: CATSRIPGLGQGDYNEQFF.

The chain has TRBV5-4 and TRBJ1-2; D gene unclear. Per the germline V gene, CDR1 is SGHNT and CDR2 is YYREEE (reference sequence). The CDR3 is 15 residues long. The V gene lost 5 bases and the J gene lost 0 bases, with 14 bases spanning the gap. In nucleotides, the CDR3 is TGTGCCAGCAGGATTGGTCTTGAATCTAACTATGGCTACACCTTC. It encodes CASRIGLESNYGYTF.

For the CDR3, the DNA is TGTGCCAGCAGCCCCGACAGTATCTCTGGGGCCAACGTCCTGACTTTC. Translated: CASSPDSISGANVLTF. J is TRBJ2-6 and V is TRBV7-9; maybe TRBD1 (5 bases). The CDR3 is 16 residues long. V was shortened by 5 bases and J by 0 bases, with 11 bases between the two germline ends. Germline CDR1 and CDR2: SEHNR and FQNEAQ (reference sequence). Variable domain in full (rest from reference TRBV7-9 and TRBJ2-6): DTGVSQNPRHKITKRGQNVTFRCDPISEHNRLYWYRQTLGQGPEFLTYFQNEAQLEKSRLLSDRFSAERPKGSFSTLEIQRTEQGDSAMYLCASSPDSISGANVLTFGAGSRLTVL.

This chain uses TRBV6-1 with TRBJ2-3; possibly TRBD1 for D (6 bases). Germline CDR1 and CDR2: MNHNS and SASEGT. Trimming removed 2 bases at V and 14 bases at J, with 17 bases between. The CDR3 spans 13 residues. The CDR3 sequence: CASSESSRGGLYF. DNA of the CDR3: TGTGCCAGCAGTGAATCGTCCAGGGGTGGTCTGTATTTT.

This clone has more than one count but fewer than ten. The rearrangement uses TRBV7-2 and TRBJ1-6, with TRBD1 matching 9 bases. Germline trimming cut 0 bases from V and 7 bases from J; bases unmatched to any gene: 4. The CDR3 runs to 16 residues. Germline CDR1 is SGHTA and CDR2 is FQGNSA. The CDR3 protein is CASSLAWTGANSPLHF. CDR3 in DNA: TGTGCCAGCAGCTTAGCGTGGACAGGGGCGAATTCACCCCTCCACTTT.

This clone counts as medium-sized. The chain combines TRBV30 with TRBJ1-6, with D possibly matching TRBD1 (5 bases). The CDR3 spans 13 residues. Germline V CDR1 and CDR2: GTSNPN, SVGIG (reference sequence). With 3 bases removed from V and 10 bases from J, the gap between germline ends came to 13 bases. CDR3 sequence: CAWRSREGSPLHF. CDR3 DNA sequence: TGTGCCTGGAGAAGCAGGGAAGGATCACCCCTCCACTTT.

The rearrangement joins TRBV9 to TRBJ1-6, with D uncertain. The CDR3 loop spans 15 amino acids. CDR1 is SGDLS and CDR2 is YYNGEE in the germline V gene. The V and J ends lost 0 bases and 7 bases respectively, with 11 bases between them. The CDR3 protein is CASSVDPSPNSPLHF. The CDR3, as DNA: TGTGCCAGCAGCGTAGATCCGAGCCCAAATTCACCCCTCCACTTT.

The gene calls are TRBV19 and TRBJ2-5, with 16 bases fitting TRBD2. Germline V gene data show CDR1 as LNHDA and CDR2 as SQIVND (reference sequence). J lost 4 bases, V lost 2 bases, and 7 bases had no gene match. This CDR3 is built from 18 residues. The CDR3 DNA is TGTGCCAGTAGTATAATTGGGACTAGCGGGGGGGGCGGAGAGACCCAGTACTTC. It specifies CASSIIGTSGGGGETQYF.

This rearrangement joins TRBV18 to TRBJ2-3; 7 nucleotides agree with TRBD1. V gave up 6 bases and J gave up 1 base; unmatched junction bases: 10. The CDR3 contains 16 residues. Per the germline V gene, CDR1 is KGHSH and CDR2 is LQKENI. The CDR3 loop is CASSLTGDPRTDTQYF. CDR3 nucleotides: TGTGCCAGCTCTCTCACAGGGGATCCCCGCACAGATACGCAGTATTTT.